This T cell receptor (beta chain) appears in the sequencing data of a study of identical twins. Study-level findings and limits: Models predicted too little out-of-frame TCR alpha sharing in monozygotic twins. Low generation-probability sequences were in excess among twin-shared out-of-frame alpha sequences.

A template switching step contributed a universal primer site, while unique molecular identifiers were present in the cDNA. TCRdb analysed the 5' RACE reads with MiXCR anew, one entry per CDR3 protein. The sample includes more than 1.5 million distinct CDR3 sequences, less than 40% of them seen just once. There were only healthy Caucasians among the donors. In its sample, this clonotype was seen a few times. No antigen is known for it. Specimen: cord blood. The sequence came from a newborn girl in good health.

The CDR3 sequence is CASSQTSGVTDTQYF. CDR3 coding DNA: TGTGCCAGCAGCCAGACTAGCGGGGTCACAGATACGCAGTATTTT. The chain employs TRBV11-2 and TRBJ2-3, with 11 bases identical to TRBD2. Per germline, CDR1 SGHAT and CDR2 FQNNGV. The length of the CDR3 is 15 residues. With 5 bases clipped from V and 2 bases from J, the junction kept 3 bases outside the gene matches.